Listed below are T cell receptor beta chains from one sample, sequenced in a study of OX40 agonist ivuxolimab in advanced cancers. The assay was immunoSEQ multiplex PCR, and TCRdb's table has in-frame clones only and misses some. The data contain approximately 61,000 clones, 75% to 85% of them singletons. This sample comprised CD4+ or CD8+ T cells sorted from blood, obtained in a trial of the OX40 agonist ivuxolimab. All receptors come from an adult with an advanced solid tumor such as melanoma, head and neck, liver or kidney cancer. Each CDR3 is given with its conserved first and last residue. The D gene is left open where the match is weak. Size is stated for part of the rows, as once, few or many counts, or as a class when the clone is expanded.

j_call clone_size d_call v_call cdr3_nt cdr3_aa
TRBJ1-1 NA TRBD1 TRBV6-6 TGTGCCAGCAGTCCGACAGGGGCGAACACTGAAGCTTTCTTT CASSPTGANTEAFF
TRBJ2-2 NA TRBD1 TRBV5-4 TGTGCCAGCAGCCTCGGACAGGGGGACACCGGGGAGCTGTTTTTT CASSLGQGDTGELFF
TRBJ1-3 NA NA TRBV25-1 TGTGCCACCCGCGACAGGATCTCTGGAAACACCATATATTTT CATRDRISGNTIYF
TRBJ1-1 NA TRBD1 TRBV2 TGTGCCAGCAGGACCGGACAGGGGAGGACTGAAGCTTTCTTT CASRTGQGRTEAFF
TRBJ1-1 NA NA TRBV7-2 TGTGCCACGCTCCCCACAGGAAAGAACACTGAAGCTTTCTTT CATLPTGKNTEAFF
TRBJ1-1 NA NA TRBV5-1 TGCGCCAGCGGGGTGGGATTGAACACTGAAGCTTTCTTT CASGVGLNTEAFF
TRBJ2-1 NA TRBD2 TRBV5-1 TGCGCCAGCAGCTCTGTGGGTAGCGGGGGCCCCCTCAATGAGCAGTTCTTC CASSSVGSGGPLNEQFF
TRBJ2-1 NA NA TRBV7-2 TGTGCCAGCAGCGAACCCGGCAGGGTGAGACCTTACAATGAGCAGTTCTTC CASSEPGRVRPYNEQFF
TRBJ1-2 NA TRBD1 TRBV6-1 TGTGCCAGCAGCGCAGACAGGGGGCGGCTCTATGGCTACACCTTC CASSADRGRLYGYTF
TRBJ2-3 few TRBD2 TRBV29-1 TGCAGCGTGCTAGCGGGGGGGAATTCGGCGCAGTATTTT CSVLAGGNSAQYF
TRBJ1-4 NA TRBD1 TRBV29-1 TGCAGCGGTGGGGGACAGGGTCATGAAAAACTGTTTTTT CSGGGQGHEKLFF
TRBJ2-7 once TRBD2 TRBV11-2 TGTGCCAGCAGTTCCCCAGGACTAGCGGGGGGGCAAACCTACGAGCAGTACTTC CASSSPGLAGGQTYEQYF
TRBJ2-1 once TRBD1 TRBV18 TGTGCCAGCTCACAGGGGACAGGGCCCAATGAGCAGTTCTTC CASSQGTGPNEQFF
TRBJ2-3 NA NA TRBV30 TGTGCCTGGAGCCCAAAGGGGGGTACGCAGTATTTT CAWSPKGGTQYF
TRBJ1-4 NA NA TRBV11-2 TGTGCCAGCAGCTTAACCCCCGGACAAGATGAAAAACTGTTTTTT CASSLTPGQDEKLFF
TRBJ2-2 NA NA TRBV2 TGTGCCAGCAGTGGAGGACCTGGTACCGGGGAGCTGTTTTTT CASSGGPGTGELFF
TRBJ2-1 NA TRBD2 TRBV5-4 TGTGCCAGCAGCTTGCCAGCGGGGGGGCACAATGAGCAGTTCTTC CASSLPAGGHNEQFF
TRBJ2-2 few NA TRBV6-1 TGTGCCAGCACCCTCGCCGGGAACACCGGGGAGCTGTTTTTT CASTLAGNTGELFF
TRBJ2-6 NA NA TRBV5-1 TGCGCCAGCAGCTTGGGTAGCTCTGGGGCCAACGTCCTGACTTTC CASSLGSSGANVLTF
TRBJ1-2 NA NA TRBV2 TGTGCCAGCAGGCCCCGGGACGCAGCTAACTATGGCTACACCTTC CASRPRDAANYGYTF
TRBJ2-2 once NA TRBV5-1 TGCGCCAGCAGCTTGGCCGGGGACACGAACACCGGGGAGCTGTTTTTT CASSLAGDTNTGELFF
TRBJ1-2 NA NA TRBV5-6 TGTGCCAGCAGCTTGGTTGTATCAAGGGGTGGCTACACCTTC CASSLVVSRGGYTF
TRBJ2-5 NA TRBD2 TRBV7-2 TGTGCCAGCAGCTTAGGGGCCGGGACTATCCAAGAGACCCAGTACTTC CASSLGAGTIQETQYF
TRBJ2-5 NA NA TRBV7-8 TGTGCCAGCCCAGGGGACGGGGCCCCCAGAGAGACCCAGTACTTC CASPGDGAPRETQYF
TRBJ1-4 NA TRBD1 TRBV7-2 TGTGCCAGCAGCTTAGTAGGGGGACAGGGGTATGAAAAACTGTTTTTT CASSLVGGQGYEKLFF